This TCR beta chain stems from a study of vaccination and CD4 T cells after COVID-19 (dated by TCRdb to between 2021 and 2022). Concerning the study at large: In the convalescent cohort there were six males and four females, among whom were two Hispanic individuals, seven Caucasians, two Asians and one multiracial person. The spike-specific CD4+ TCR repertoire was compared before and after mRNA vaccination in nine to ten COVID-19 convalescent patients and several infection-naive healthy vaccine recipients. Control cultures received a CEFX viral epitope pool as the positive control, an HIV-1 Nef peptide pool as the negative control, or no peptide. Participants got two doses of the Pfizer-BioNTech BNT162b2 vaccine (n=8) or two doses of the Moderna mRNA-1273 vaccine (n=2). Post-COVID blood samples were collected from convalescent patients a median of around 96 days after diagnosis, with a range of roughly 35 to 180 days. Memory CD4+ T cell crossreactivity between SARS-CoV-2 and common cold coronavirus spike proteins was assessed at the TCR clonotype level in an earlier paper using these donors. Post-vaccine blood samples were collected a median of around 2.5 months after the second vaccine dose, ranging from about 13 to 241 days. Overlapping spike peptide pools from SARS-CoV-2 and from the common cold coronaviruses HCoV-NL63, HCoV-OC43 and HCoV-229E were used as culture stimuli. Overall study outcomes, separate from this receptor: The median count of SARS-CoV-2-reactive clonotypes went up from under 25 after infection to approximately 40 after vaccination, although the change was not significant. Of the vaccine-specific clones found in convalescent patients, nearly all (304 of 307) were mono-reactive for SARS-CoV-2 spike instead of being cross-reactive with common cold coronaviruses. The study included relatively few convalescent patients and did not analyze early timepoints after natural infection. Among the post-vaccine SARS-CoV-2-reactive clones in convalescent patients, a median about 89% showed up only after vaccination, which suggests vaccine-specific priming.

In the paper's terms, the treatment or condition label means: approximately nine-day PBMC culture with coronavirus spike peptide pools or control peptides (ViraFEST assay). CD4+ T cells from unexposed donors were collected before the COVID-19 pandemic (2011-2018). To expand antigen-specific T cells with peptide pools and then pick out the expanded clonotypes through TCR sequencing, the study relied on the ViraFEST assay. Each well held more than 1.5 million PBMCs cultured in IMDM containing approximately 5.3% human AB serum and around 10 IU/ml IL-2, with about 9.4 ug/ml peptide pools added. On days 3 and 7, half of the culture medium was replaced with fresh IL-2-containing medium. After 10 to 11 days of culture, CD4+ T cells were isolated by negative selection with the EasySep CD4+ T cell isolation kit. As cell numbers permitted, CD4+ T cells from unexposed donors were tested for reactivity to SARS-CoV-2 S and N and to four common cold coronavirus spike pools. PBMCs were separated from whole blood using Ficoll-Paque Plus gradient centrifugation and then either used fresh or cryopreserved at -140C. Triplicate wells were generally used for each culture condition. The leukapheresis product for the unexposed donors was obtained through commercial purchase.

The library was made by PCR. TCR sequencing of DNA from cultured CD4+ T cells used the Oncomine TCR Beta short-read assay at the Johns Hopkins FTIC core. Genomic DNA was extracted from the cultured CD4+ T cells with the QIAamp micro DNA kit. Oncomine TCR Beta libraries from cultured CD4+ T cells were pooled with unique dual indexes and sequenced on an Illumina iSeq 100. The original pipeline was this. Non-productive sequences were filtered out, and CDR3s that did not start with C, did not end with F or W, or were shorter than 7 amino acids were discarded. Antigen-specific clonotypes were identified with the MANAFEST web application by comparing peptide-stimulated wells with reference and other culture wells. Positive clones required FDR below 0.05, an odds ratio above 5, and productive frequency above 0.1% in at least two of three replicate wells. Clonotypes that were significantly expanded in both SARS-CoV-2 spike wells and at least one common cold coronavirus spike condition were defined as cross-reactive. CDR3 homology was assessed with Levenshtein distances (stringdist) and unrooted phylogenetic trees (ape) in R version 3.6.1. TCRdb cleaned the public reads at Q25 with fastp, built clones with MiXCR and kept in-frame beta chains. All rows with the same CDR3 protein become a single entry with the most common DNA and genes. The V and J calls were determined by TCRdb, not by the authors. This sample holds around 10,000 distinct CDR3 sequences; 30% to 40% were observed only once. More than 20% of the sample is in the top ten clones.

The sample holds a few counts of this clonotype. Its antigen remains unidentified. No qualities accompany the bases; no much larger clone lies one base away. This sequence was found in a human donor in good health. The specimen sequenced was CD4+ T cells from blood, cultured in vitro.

The CDR3 protein is CASSALQGPVSGNTIYF. The DNA sequence is given as TGTGCCAGCAGTGCCCTACAGGGGCCTGTCTCTGGAAACACCATATATTTT. In this chain, TRBV6-1 is recombined with TRBJ1-3, with 7 junctional bases fitting TRBD1. The CDR3 spans 17 residues, from the cysteine through the phenylalanine. CDR3 DNA is the only sequence kept; it has 51 bases, read in frame from the first base. V has 4 bases trimmed and J has 0 bases trimmed; junction bases matching no gene number 9. CDR1 MNHNS and CDR2 SASEGT were looked up in the germline V gene.